A single sample gave rise to the 5 T cell receptor beta chains below, sequenced in a study of blood T cell repertoires in COVID-19. Here immunoSEQ multiplex PCR was the method, and the copy in TCRdb shows in-frame clones only, minus some. The sample contains some 97,000 clones, approximately 90% of which appear only once. The sample consisted of peripheral blood. The origin of the receptors is a man between 60 and 75 years old with acute or convalescent COVID-19.

The gene calls are TRBV19 and TRBJ1-2; 7 bases are a match to TRBD1. The CDR3 is made up of 14 amino acids. V lost 5 bases to trimming and J lost 3 bases; unmatched junction nucleotides: 6. In germline, CDR1 is LNHDA, CDR2 SQIVND (reference sequence). CDR3: CASSSRQGDYGYTF. In nucleotides, the CDR3 is TGTGCCAGTAGTTCCCGACAGGGCGACTATGGCTACACCTTC.

The chain has TRBV21-1 and TRBJ1-5; TRBD1, the table's D call, lacks a check against the DNA. TRBV21-1 is a known pseudogene. The CDR3 runs 17 residues. The CDR3 DNA reads as TGTGCCAGCAGCAAAAAGGACAGGTCCTATAGCAATCAGCCCCAGCATTTT. Amino acid sequence: CASSKKDRSYSNQPQHF.

This clone has only one observation. The chain joins TRBV29-1 to TRBJ2-6, with 7 positions matching TRBD2. Germline-derived CDR1 and CDR2 are SQVTM and ANQGSEA. V was pared by 3 bases and J by 3 bases, with 5 bases of the junction left unmatched. The CDR3 loop spans 15 amino acids. CDR3 protein: CSVDGGGSGANVLTF. CDR3 DNA sequence: TGCAGCGTTGATGGAGGCGGGAGTGGGGCCAACGTCCTGACTTTC.

The J gene is TRBJ2-1, the V gene TRBV4-2; tentative D call: TRBD1 (6 bases). This CDR3 contains 17 residues. Trimming took 4 bases from V and 0 from J, leaving 16 bases between them. The V gene's germline CDR1 is LGHNA and CDR2 YNFKEQ. CDR3 nucleotides: TGTGCCAGCAGCCTCTCACAGGGACAACGCTCCTACAATGAGCAGTTCTTC. It specifies CASSLSQGQRSYNEQFF.

The CDR3 here is CSASSGLAGRETQYF. DNA of the CDR3: TGCAGTGCTAGTTCGGGACTAGCGGGAAGAGAGACCCAGTACTTC. This chain links TRBV20-1 with TRBJ2-5; 13 nucleotides line up with TRBD2. CDR3 length equals 15 residues. Germline V gene sequence: CDR1 DFQATT, CDR2 SNEGSKA (reference sequence). After removal of 3 bases from V and 4 bases from J, the junction contained 5 bases not matched to a gene.